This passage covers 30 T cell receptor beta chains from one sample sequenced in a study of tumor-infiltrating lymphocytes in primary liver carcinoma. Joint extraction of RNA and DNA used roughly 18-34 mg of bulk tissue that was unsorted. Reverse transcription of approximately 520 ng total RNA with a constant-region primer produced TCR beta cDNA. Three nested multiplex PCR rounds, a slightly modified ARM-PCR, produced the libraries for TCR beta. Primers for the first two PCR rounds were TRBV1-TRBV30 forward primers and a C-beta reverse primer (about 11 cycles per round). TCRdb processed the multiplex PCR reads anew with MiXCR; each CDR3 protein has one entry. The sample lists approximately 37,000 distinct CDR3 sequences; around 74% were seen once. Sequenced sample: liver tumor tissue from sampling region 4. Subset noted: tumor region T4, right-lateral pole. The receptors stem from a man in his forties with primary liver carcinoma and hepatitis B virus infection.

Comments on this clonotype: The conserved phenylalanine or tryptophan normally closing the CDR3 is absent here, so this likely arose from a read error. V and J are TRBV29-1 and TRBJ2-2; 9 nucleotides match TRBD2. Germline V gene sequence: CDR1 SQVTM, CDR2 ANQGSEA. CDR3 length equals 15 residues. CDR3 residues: CSVGTSAASTRELFL. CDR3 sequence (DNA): TGCAGCGTTGGGACTAGCGCGGCGAGCACCAGGGAGCTGTTTCTT.

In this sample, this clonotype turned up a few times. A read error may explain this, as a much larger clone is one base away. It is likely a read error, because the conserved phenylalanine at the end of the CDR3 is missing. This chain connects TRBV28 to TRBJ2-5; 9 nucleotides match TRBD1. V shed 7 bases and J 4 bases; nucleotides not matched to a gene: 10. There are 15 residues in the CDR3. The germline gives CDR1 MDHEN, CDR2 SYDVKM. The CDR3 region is CASKTTGGRGETQYL. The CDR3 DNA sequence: TGTGCCAGCAAAACTACAGGGGGCCGGGGAGAGACCCAGTACCTC.

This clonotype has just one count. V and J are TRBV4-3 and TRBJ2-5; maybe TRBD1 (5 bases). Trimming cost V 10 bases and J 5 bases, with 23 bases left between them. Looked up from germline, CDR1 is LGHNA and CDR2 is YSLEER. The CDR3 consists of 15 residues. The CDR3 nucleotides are TGCGCCAACAGGCAAGCAGTCCGTTTGGCTGAGACCCAGTACTTC. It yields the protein CANRQAVRLAETQYF.

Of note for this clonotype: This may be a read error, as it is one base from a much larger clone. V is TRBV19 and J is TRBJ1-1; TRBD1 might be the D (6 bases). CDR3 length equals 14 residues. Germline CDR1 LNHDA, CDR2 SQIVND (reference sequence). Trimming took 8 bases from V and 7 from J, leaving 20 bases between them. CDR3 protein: CASLPGHRGDEAFF. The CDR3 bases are TGTGCCAGTCTCCCGGGACACCGAGGGGATGAAGCTTTCTTT.

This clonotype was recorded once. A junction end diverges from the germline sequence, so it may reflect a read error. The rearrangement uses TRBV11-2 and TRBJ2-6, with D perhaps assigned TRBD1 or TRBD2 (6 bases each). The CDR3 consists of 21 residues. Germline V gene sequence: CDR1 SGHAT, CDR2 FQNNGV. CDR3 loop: CASSMGGDGGISLSGADVLTF. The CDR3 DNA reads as TGTGCCAGCAGCATGGGGGGTGACGGGGGCATTTCCCTCTCTGGGGCCGACGTCCTGACTTTC.

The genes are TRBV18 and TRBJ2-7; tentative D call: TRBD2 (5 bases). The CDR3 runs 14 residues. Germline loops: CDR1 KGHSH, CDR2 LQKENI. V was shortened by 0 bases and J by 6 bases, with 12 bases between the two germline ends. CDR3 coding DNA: TGTGCCAGCTCACCACCGGGAGAGAGGGTCGAGCAGTACTTC. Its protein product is CASSPPGERVEQYF.

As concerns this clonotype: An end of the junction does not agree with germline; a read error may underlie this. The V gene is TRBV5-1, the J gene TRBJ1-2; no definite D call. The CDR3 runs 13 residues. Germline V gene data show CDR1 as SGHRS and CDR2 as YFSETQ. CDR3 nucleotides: TGCGACAGCAGCTTGGCCCCGGGCGGTGGCTACACCTTC. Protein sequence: CDSSLAPGGGYTF.

This CDR3 is CGSSRGGETQYF. The CDR3 region has the DNA TGTGGTAGCAGTAGAGGTGGAGAGACCCAGTACTTC. The gene calls are TRBV6-5 and TRBJ2-5; D not resolved. The germline gives CDR1 MNHEY, CDR2 SVGAGI. This CDR3 region has 12 residues.

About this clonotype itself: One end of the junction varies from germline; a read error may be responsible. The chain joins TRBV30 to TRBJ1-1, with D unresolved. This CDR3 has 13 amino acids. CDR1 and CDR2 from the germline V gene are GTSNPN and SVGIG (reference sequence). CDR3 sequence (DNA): TGTCCCTGGAGCCTCTTCGAGGGAACTGAAGCTTTCTTT. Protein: CPWSLFEGTEAFF.

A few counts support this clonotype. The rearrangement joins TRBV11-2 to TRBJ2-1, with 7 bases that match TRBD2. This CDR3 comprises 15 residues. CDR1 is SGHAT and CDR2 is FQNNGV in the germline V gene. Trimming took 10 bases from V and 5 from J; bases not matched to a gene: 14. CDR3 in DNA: TGTGCCATCAGTTTTAGCGGGCCGCTCGACAATGAGCAGTTCTTC. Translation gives CAISFSGPLDNEQFF.

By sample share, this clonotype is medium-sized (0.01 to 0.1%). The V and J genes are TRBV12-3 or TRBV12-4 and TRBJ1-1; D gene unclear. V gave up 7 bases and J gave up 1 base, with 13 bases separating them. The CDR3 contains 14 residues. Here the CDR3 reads CASTPGRQNTEAFF. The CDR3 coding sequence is TGTGCCAGCACCCCCGGGAGGCAGAACACTGAAGCTTTCTTT.

CDR3: CSASTAGGAYEQYF. In DNA form, the CDR3 reads TGCAGTGCTAGTACAGCGGGAGGGGCCTACGAGCAGTACTTC. This chain uses TRBV20-1 with TRBJ2-7; the match to TRBD2 covers 10 bases. With V trimmed by 3 bases and J by 2 bases, 4 bases remained unmatched. Germline V lookup: CDR1 DFQATT, CDR2 SNEGSKA (reference sequence). The length of the CDR3 is 14 residues.

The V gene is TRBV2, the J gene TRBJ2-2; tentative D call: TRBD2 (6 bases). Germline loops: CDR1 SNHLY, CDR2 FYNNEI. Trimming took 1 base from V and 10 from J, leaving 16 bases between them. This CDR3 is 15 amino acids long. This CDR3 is CASSEEGTGLSELFF. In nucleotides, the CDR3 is TGTGCCAGCAGTGAAGAGGGGACGGGACTCTCGGAGCTGTTTTTT.

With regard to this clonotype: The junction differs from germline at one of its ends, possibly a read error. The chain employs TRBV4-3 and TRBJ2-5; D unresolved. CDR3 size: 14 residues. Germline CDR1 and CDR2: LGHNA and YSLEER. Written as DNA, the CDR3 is TGCGCCGGCAGCCAAGGGAACGCCAGATCGACCCAGTATTTC. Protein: CAGSQGNARSTQYF.

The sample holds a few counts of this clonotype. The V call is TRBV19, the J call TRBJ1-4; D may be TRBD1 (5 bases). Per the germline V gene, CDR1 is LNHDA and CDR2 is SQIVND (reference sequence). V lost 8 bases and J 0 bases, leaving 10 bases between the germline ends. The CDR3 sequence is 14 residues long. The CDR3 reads CASRDSTTNEKLFF. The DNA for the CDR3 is TGTGCCAGTCGTGACAGTACAACTAATGAAAAACTGTTTTTT. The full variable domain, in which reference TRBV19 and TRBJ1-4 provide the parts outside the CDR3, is DGGITQSPKYLFRKEGQNVTLSCEQNLNHDAMYWYRQDPGQGLRLIYYSQIVNDFQKGDIAEGYSVSREKKESFPLTVTSAQKNPTAFYLCASRDSTTNEKLFFGSGTQLSVL.

The CDR3, as DNA: TGTGCCAGCAGTATAAGTGGGATTGGTGAAAAACTGTTTTTT. It specifies CASSISGIGEKLFF. The rearrangement links TRBV12-3 or TRBV12-4 to TRBJ1-4; D remains unclear. CDR3 size: 14 residues. V was cut by 5 bases and J by 7 bases, with 14 bases left in between.

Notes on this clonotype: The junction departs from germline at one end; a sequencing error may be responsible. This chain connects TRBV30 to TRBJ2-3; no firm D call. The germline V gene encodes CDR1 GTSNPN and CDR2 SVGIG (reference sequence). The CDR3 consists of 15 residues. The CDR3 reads CAWTRLAASTDKQYF. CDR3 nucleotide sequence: TGTGCATGGACCCGTCTGGCGGCCAGCACAGATAAGCAGTATTTT.

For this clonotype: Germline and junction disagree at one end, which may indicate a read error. CDR3 sequence (DNA): TGTGCCATCAGTAAACAAAGGACAGGATCTAAAACCGAGGAGCTGTTTTTT. It codes for CAISKQRTGSKTEELFF. The chain employs TRBV10-3 and TRBJ2-2; 7 bases line up with TRBD1. Germline-derived CDR1 and CDR2 are ENHRY and SYGVKD. This CDR3 contains 17 residues.

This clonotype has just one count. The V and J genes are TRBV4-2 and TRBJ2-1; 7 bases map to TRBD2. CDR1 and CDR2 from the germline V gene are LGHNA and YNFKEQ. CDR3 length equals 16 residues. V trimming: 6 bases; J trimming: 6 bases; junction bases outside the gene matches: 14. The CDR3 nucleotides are TGTGCCAGCAGTCAACTTAGCGGGCTCTCCCGCAATGAGCAGTTCTTC. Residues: CASSQLSGLSRNEQFF.

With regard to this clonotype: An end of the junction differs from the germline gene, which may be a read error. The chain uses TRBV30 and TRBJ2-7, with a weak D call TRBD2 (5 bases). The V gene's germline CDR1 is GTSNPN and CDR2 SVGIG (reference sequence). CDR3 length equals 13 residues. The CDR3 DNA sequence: TGTGCCTGGAGCGTTAACAGAGTTTGGGAGCAAAACTTC. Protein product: CAWSVNRVWEQNF.

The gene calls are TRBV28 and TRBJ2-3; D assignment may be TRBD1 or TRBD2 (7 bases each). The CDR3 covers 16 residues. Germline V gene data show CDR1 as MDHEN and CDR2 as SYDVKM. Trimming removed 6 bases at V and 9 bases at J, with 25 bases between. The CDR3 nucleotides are TGTGCCAGCAGATCACCCCGGAGGCAGGGGGGGAGGACGCAGTATTTT. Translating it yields CASRSPRRQGGRTQYF.

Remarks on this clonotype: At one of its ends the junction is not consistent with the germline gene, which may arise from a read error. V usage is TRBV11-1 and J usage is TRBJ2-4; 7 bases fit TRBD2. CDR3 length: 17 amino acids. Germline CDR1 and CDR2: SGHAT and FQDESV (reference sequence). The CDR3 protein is CTSSFLGTIGTKNIRYF. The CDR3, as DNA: TGTACCAGCAGCTTTCTCGGGACTATCGGGACCAAAAACATTCGGTACTTC.

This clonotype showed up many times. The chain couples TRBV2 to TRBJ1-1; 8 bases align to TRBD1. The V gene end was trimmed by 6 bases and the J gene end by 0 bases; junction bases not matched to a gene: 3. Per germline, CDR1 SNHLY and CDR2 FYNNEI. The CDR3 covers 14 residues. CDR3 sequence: CASREDRVNTEAFF. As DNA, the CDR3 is TGTGCCAGCAGAGAGGACAGGGTGAACACTGAAGCTTTCTTT.

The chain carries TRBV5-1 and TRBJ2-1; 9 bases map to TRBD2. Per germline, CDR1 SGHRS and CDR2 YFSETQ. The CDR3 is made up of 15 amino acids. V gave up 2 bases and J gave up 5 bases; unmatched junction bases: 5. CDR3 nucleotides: TGCGCCAGCAGCTTAGGACTAGCGAGTAACAATGAGCAGTTCTTC. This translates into CASSLGLASNNEQFF.

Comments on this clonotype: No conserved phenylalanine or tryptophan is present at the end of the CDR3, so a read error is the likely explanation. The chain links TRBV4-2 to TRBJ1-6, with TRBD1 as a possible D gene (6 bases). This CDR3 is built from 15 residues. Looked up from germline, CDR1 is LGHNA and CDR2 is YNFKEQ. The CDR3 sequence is CASSRVTGSTSLLHL. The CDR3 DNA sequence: TGTGCCAGCAGCCGAGTGACAGGTTCTACCTCACTCCTCCACTTA.

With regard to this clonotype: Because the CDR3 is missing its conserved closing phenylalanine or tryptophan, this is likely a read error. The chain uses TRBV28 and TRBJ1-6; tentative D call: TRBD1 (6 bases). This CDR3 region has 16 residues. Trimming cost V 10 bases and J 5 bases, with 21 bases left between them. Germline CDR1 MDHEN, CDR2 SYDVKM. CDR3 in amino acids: CANNISPRQDNSPLHL. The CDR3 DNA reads TGTGCCAACAATATTTCACCCCGACAGGATAATTCACCCCTCCACTTA.

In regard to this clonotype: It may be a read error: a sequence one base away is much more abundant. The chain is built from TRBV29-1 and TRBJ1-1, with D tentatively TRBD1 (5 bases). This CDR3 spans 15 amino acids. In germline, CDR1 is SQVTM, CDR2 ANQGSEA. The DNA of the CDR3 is TGCAGCAGGGGACGGGAAGGCTATCAGAACACTGGAGCTTTCTTT. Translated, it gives CSRGREGYQNTGAFF.

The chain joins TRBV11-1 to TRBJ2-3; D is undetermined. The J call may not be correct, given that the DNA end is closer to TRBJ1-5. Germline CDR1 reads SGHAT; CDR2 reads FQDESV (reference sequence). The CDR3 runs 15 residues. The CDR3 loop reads CASSSPRESSDTQHF. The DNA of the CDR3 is TGTGCCAGCAGTTCGCCGAGGGAGAGCTCAGATACGCAGCATTTT.

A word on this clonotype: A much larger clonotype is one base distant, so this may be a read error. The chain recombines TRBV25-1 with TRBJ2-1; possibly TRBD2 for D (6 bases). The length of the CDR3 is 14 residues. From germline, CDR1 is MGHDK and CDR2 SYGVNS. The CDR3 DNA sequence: TGTGCCAGCAGGGAGGGCGGGGTTCCCAATGATCAGTTCTTC. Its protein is CASREGGVPNDQFF.

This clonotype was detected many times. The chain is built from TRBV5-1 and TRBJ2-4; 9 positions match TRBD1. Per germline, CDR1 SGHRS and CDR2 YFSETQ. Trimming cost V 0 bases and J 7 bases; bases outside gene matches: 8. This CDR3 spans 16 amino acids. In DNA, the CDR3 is TGCGCCAGCAGCTTGGGGGCGACAGGGGGTTTTAACATTCAGTACTTC. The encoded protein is CASSLGATGGFNIQYF. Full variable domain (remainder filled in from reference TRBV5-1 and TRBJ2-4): KAGVTQTPRYLIKTRGQQVTLSCSPISGHRSVSWYQQTPGQGLQFLFEYFSETQRNKGNFPGRFSGRQFSNSRSEMNVSTLELGDSALYLCASSLGATGGFNIQYFGAGTRLSVL.